This T cell receptor beta chain came from a study of cytomegalovirus exposure and HLA in healthy donors. Study observations and caveats: Rarity held for most TCR sequences, but there were some public TCRs that occurred in many donors.

This clone was found once. Its antigen is unknown. The PCR made use of 60 Vbeta and 13 Jbeta primers. TCRdb keeps only in-frame clones here, not all; method: immunoSEQ multiplex PCR. The repertoire holds under 150,000 clones, roughly 79% seen once, with around 1.9% in the top ten. CDR1 is LNHDA and CDR2 is SQIVND in the germline V gene (reference sequence). V shed 5 bases and J shed 3 bases, with 11 bases lying between them. The CDR3 spans 13 residues. The chain employs TRBV19 and TRBJ2-7, with D possibly TRBD2 on 5 matching bases. Material for sequencing was PBMCs. This receptor was taken from a woman aged 50 to 60 in good health and CMV-seronegative. For the CDR3, the DNA is TGTGCCAGTAGTCGAGGCGGGCTCTACGAGCAGTACTTC. It codes for CASSRGGLYEQYF.